This T cell receptor beta chain emerged from a study of cytotoxic CD8 clonotypes in ibrutinib-treated CLL. This clone was counted a few times. Its antigen remains unidentified. Other DNA sequences in the same sample also yield this CDR3. Study observations and caveats: On treatment, the uncommon public clonotypes contracted or remained stable.

Assay used: immunoSEQ multiplex PCR; TCRdb lists only in-frame clones, some missing. The sample includes roughly 250,000 clones, around 70% of them seen just once. The sequenced sample was PBMCs, obtained after 24 months of ibrutinib treatment. The origin of this receptor is a human donor with chronic lymphocytic leukemia.

The chain's CDR3 is CASSGTGGGQPQHF. The CDR3 coding sequence is TGTGCCAGTAGCGGGACAGGGGGTGGGCAGCCCCAGCATTTT. V is TRBV19 and J is TRBJ1-5; 11 bases match TRBD1. V gave up 6 bases and J gave up 7 bases; unmatched junction bases: 5. The length of the CDR3 is 14 residues. Germline CDR1 is LNHDA and CDR2 is SQIVND (reference sequence).